Listed below are T cell receptor beta chains from one sample, sequenced in a study of T cell repertoires in cytomegalovirus infection. TCRdb ran MiXCR on the reads and lists one entry per CDR3 protein. The table includes around 71,000 distinct CDR3 sequences, more than 20% detected once. For these receptors, no antigen is known. The source material was CD8+ T cells from cultured PBMCs, sampled from culture after CMV antigen stimulation. The receptor set was obtained from a human donor in good health (CMV status not recorded). Some clones in this sample may be carry-over from other donors' samples. The CDR3 runs from the conserved cysteine through the conserved F or W. The order of the fields is CDR3 DNA, CDR3 protein, D gene, J gene, V gene, clone size, CDR3 length. D genes are given only for firm matches. Clone size is stated in some rows and not others, as once, few, many or a class when expanded.

TGTGCCAGCAGCGCCGAATGGGGGCCCCAACCCACAGATACGCAGTATTTT,CASSAEWGPQPTDTQYF,NA,TRBJ2-3,TRBV7-2,NA,17
TGTGCCAGCAGCCTGATAAACACAGGGGATCCTGGCTATGGCTACACCTTC,CASSLINTGDPGYGYTF,TRBD1,TRBJ1-2,TRBV7-8,few,17
TGTGCCAGCAGCTTGGGCGGGGGGGGCCGAGAGCAGTACTTC,CASSLGGGGREQYF,TRBD2,TRBJ2-7,TRBV7-2,few,14
TGTGCCAGCAGCTTCGGGACAGAGAGCCATTATGGCTACACCTTC,CASSFGTESHYGYTF,TRBD1,TRBJ1-2,TRBV7-2,few,15
TGTGCCAGCACCTCAGCGGGGGAGAACACCGGGGAGCTGTTTTTT,CASTSAGENTGELFF,TRBD2,TRBJ2-2,TRBV6-2/TRBV6-3,NA,15
TGTGCCAGCAGTTCACTCCGGGACAGGACAGATACGCAGTATTTT,CASSSLRDRTDTQYF,TRBD1,TRBJ2-3,TRBV12-3/TRBV12-4,few,15
TGTGCCAGCAGCTTCAGCCAAACTCAAAAGAACACCGGGGAGCTGTTTTTT,CASSFSQTQKNTGELFF,NA,TRBJ2-2,TRBV7-6,NA,17
TGCAGCGCCTATTCTCGGAGAACAGATACGCAGTATTTT,CSAYSRRTDTQYF,NA,TRBJ2-3,TRBV29-1,NA,13
TGTGCCAGCAGTGATATGAGCACAGATACGCAGTATTTT,CASSDMSTDTQYF,NA,TRBJ2-3,TRBV27,once,13
TGTGCCATCAGGGAAACAGGGGGCGATTCCAACGAGCAGTACTTC,CAIRETGGDSNEQYF,TRBD1,TRBJ2-7,TRBV10-3,few,15
TGTGCCAGCAGCCCGAACGAGCAGTTCTTC,CASSPNEQFF,NA,TRBJ2-1,TRBV7-8,NA,10
TGTGCCAGCAGCCCTGGACTAGCGGGGATCACAGATACGCAGTATTTT,CASSPGLAGITDTQYF,TRBD2,TRBJ2-3,TRBV7-8,few,16
TGCAGTGCTAGAGATTACACTGAAGCTTTCTTT,CSARDYTEAFF,NA,TRBJ1-1,TRBV20-1,NA,11
TGTGCCAGCAGCTTTCCGGCTAGCGGGGGGAATCCCTACAATGAGCAGTTCTTC,CASSFPASGGNPYNEQFF,TRBD2,TRBJ2-1,TRBV7-2,few,18
TGTGCCAGCAGTAGTGACATTAGGCAGCCCCAGCATTTT,CASSSDIRQPQHF,NA,TRBJ1-5,TRBV12-3/TRBV12-4,NA,13
TGTGCCAGCAGACTGCCTTCAGTGAACACTGAAGCTTTCTTT,CASRLPSVNTEAFF,NA,TRBJ1-1,TRBV6-8,NA,14
TGTGCCAGCAGCGTAGATTCAGGGAGTGAAGCTTTCTTT,CASSVDSGSEAFF,NA,TRBJ1-1,TRBV9,NA,13
TGTGCCAGCAGCTTAGGGGCAGGGGGGCGAGAGACCCAGTACTTC,CASSLGAGGRETQYF,NA,TRBJ2-5,TRBV7-8,NA,15
TGTGCCAGCAGTTTGCTAGGGCAGGCCGAAACTCACTATGGCTACACCTTC,CASSLLGQAETHYGYTF,NA,TRBJ1-2,TRBV12-3/TRBV12-4,NA,17
TGTGCCAGCACGGGACAGGGGGACTATGGCTACACCTTC,CASTGQGDYGYTF,TRBD1,TRBJ1-2,TRBV6-1,NA,13
TGTGCCAGCAGCTACGAACCCCTCGGGACAGGGGGAAGTGGCTACACCTTC,CASSYEPLGTGGSGYTF,TRBD1,TRBJ1-2,TRBV7-2,NA,17
TGTGCCAGCAGCTCGGCCGCGACAGGTTTAAACATTCAGTACTTC,CASSSAATGLNIQYF,NA,TRBJ2-4,TRBV11-2,few,15
TGTGCCAGCTCACTTATCTCTGGAAACACCATATATTTT,CASSLISGNTIYF,NA,TRBJ1-3,TRBV18,few,13
TGTGCCAGCAGCTTAGCGGGGGACACGAGAGGCGTGGGCTACACCTTC,CASSLAGDTRGVGYTF,NA,TRBJ1-2,TRBV7-2,many,16
TGTGCCAGCAGCTTTCCCCCGGTAGCCCAGAACCAAGAGACCCAGTACTTC,CASSFPPVAQNQETQYF,NA,TRBJ2-5,TRBV7-9,NA,17
TGTGCCAGCAGTACTAACAGGGTTGGGACTGAAGCTTTCTTT,CASSTNRVGTEAFF,NA,TRBJ1-1,TRBV7-2,few,14
TGTGCCAGCAGTTTAGCCCAGGGGGGCACTGAAGCTTTCTTT,CASSLAQGGTEAFF,TRBD1,TRBJ1-1,TRBV12-3/TRBV12-4,NA,14
TGTGCCAGCAGCTCCCGGGGGGCAACTAATGAAAAACTGTTTTTT,CASSSRGATNEKLFF,NA,TRBJ1-4,TRBV7-2,medium-sized,15
TGTGCCAGCAGCAGAGGACAGTACGAGCAGTACTTC,CASSRGQYEQYF,NA,TRBJ2-7,TRBV7-9,few,12
TGTGCCAGCAGTTTAGCCCCAGGGGAGCACGAGCAGTACTTC,CASSLAPGEHEQYF,NA,TRBJ2-7,TRBV27,NA,14
TGTGCCAGCAGCTTAGAAGCAGATACGCAGTATTTT,CASSLEADTQYF,NA,TRBJ2-3,TRBV7-8,few,12
TGTGCCAGCAGTTACTCGGGCAGGGCCAACTATGGCTACACCTTC,CASSYSGRANYGYTF,NA,TRBJ1-2,TRBV6-6,NA,15
TGTGCCAGCAACCTGAGAGGGTTCAATGAGCAGTTCTTC,CASNLRGFNEQFF,NA,TRBJ2-1,TRBV5-5,many,13